These 10 T cell receptor beta chains originate from one sample sequenced in a study of cytomegalovirus exposure and HLA in healthy donors. With 60 Vbeta and 13 Jbeta primers, the PCR was carried out. Profiled with immunoSEQ multiplex PCR; TCRdb holds only in-frame clones, not every one. The table includes some 140,000 clones, 76% detected once. Sequenced input: PBMCs. These receptors were taken from a middle-aged man in good health and CMV-seronegative.

V and J are TRBV6-6 and TRBJ2-7; a possible D gene is TRBD2 (5 bases). Germline loops: CDR1 MNHNY, CDR2 SVGAGI (reference sequence). V was pared by 2 bases and J by 1 base, with 6 bases between. The CDR3 loop spans 13 amino acids. CDR3 sequence reads: CASSYGESYEQYF. DNA for the CDR3: TGTGCCAGCAGTTACGGGGAGTCCTACGAGCAGTACTTC.

A note on this clone: Other DNA sequences in the same sample also yield this CDR3. The CDR3 nucleotides are TGCAGCGTTGAAGGGACAGGGGGTACTGAAGCTTTCTTT. Encoded protein: CSVEGTGGTEAFF. The chain combines TRBV29-1 with TRBJ1-1; 10 bases agree with TRBD1. V dropped 1 base and J dropped 5; count of bases not matched to a gene: 1. The CDR3 extends over 13 amino acids. Per the germline V gene, CDR1 is SQVTM and CDR2 is ANQGSEA.

The V call is TRBV5-4, the J call TRBJ1-2; D is possibly TRBD1 (5 bases). The CDR3 is 15 amino acids. V shed 0 bases and J shed 5 bases, with 14 bases lying between them. Germline V gene lookup returns CDR1 SGHNT and CDR2 YYREEE (reference sequence). In nucleotides, the CDR3 is TGTGCCAGCAGCTTGGATGGGGCCGTTGAATATGGCTACACCTTC. Translated: CASSLDGAVEYGYTF.

This rearrangement joins TRBV30 to TRBJ2-2, with D perhaps TRBD2 (5 bases). The CDR3 extends over 17 amino acids. Germline values: CDR1 GTSNPN, CDR2 SVGIG (reference sequence). V lost 0 bases and J 2 bases, leaving 16 bases between the germline ends. CDR3 loop: CAWSVGPGRTNTGELFF. The CDR3, as DNA: TGTGCCTGGAGTGTAGGACCCGGGCGGACTAACACCGGGGAGCTGTTTTTT.

The rearrangement links TRBV7-9 to TRBJ2-7; weak D call: TRBD1 (6 bases). This CDR3 has 12 residues. The germline V and J ends were trimmed by 6 bases and 6 bases, with 12 bases remaining between them. Germline V gene lookup returns CDR1 SEHNR and CDR2 FQNEAQ (reference sequence). The CDR3 sequence is CASSQQGSEQYF. The DNA of the CDR3 is TGTGCCAGCAGTCAACAGGGATCCGAGCAGTACTTC.

This clone was seen many times. V usage is TRBV5-4 and J usage is TRBJ1-4; maybe TRBD1 (5 bases). CDR1 and CDR2 (germline): SGHNT, YYREEE (reference sequence). V dropped 0 bases and J dropped 2 bases, with 5 bases sitting between them. The CDR3 spans 14 residues. DNA of the CDR3: TGTGCCAGCAGCTTGGAGGGGACTAATGAAAAACTGTTTTTT. As protein: CASSLEGTNEKLFF.

This chain links TRBV18 with TRBJ2-2; 13 nucleotides match TRBD2. The germline V gene encodes CDR1 KGHSH and CDR2 LQKENI. The CDR3 contains 16 residues. J lost 2 bases, V lost 5 bases, and 2 bases had no gene match. The CDR3 nucleotides are TGTGCCAGCTCAAGGACTAGCGGGGGAAACACCGGGGAGCTGTTTTTT. Its protein is CASSRTSGGNTGELFF.

This sequence joins TRBV30 and TRBJ2-7; D possibly corresponds to TRBD1 (6 bases). Germline assignment: CDR1 GTSNPN and CDR2 SVGIG (reference sequence). The CDR3 consists of 14 residues. Trimming stripped 0 bases from V and 3 bases from J, with 12 bases between. In DNA, the CDR3 is TGTGCCTGGAGTGTGGGGGCAGGGTACTACGAGCAGTACTTC. Residues: CAWSVGAGYYEQYF. The full variable domain, its missing parts supplied by reference TRBV30 and TRBJ2-7, is SQTIHQWPATLVQPVGSPLSLECTVEGTSNPNLYWYRQAAGRGLQLLFYSVGIGQISSEVPQNLSASRPQDRQFILSSKKLLLSDSGFYLCAWSVGAGYYEQYFGPGTRLTVT.

The chain carries TRBV7-6 and TRBJ1-1; TRBD1 agrees at 7 bases. CDR3 length equals 15 residues. V shed 5 bases and J 4 bases; nucleotides not matched to a gene: 10. Per the germline V gene, CDR1 is SGHVS and CDR2 is FNYEAQ. The CDR3 DNA follows: TGTGCCAGCAGCCCAGAGGCCGGGACAGCCACTGAAGCTTTCTTT. Translated, it gives CASSPEAGTATEAFF.

Concerning this clone: A junction end diverges from the germline sequence, so it may reflect a read error. The V gene is TRBV27, the J gene TRBJ2-6; 9 positions match TRBD1. CDR1 is MNHEY and CDR2 is SMNVEV in the germline V gene (reference sequence). This CDR3 has 18 amino acids. For the CDR3, the DNA is TGCGCCAGCAGTCCCGGAGGACAGGGGAGGCCTGGGGCCAACGTCCTGACTTTC. Amino acids: CASSPGGQGRPGANVLTF.